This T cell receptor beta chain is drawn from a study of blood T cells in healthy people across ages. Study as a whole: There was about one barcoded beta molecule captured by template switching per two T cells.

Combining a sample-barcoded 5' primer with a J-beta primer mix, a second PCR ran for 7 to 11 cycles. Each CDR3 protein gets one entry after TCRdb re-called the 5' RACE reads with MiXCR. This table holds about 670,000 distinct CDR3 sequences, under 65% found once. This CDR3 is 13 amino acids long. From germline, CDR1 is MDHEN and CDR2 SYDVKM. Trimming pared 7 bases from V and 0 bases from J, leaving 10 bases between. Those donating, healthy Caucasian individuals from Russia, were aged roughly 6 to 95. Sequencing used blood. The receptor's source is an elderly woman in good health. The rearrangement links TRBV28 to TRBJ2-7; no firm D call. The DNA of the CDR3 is TGTGCCAGCACGGCAGGCAGCTCCTACGAGCAGTACTTC. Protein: CASTAGSSYEQYF.